This entry lists 9 T cell receptor beta chains sequenced from one sample in a study of technical replicates of blood from a few donors. Clones were read by immunoSEQ multiplex PCR, and TCRdb kept only the in-frame ones, dropping some. Found here are about 83,000 clones, about 91% of them singletons; the top ten hold 0.27%. The specimen was T cells isolated from PBMCs. These receptors were obtained from a human donor in good health.

The gene calls are TRBV5-1 and TRBJ1-5, with D possibly TRBD1 on 5 matching bases. Germline-derived CDR1 and CDR2 are SGHRS and YFSETQ. The ends were cut back, 0 bases at V and 3 bases at J, with 10 bases in the middle. The CDR3 is made up of 15 amino acids. This CDR3 is CASSLEGRDNQPQHF. The DNA for the CDR3 is TGCGCCAGCAGCTTGGAAGGCAGGGACAATCAGCCCCAGCATTTT.

The chain uses TRBV27 and TRBJ1-1; D unresolved. Trimming shortened V by 4 bases and J by 1 base, and 10 bases separated the two germline ends. The CDR3 consists of 14 residues. Germline CDR1 is MNHEY and CDR2 is SMNVEV (reference sequence). This CDR3 reads CASSSLASNTEAFF. CDR3 DNA sequence: TGTGCCAGCAGTTCCTTAGCTTCGAACACTGAAGCTTTCTTT.

V gene TRBV28 combines with J gene TRBJ2-5; 10 nucleotides line up with TRBD1. Germline CDR1 and CDR2: MDHEN and SYDVKM. CDR3 length equals 13 residues. V was pared by 2 bases and J by 7 bases, with 1 base of the junction left unmatched. The CDR3 sequence: CASSLGQGGTQYF. The CDR3 coding sequence is TGTGCCAGCAGTTTAGGACAGGGGGGGACCCAGTACTTC.

The gene calls are TRBV9 and TRBJ1-2; 7 nucleotides align to TRBD1. The CDR3 is made up of 14 amino acids. Germline V gene sequence: CDR1 SGDLS, CDR2 YYNGEE. Trimming at V came to 4 bases and at J to 5 bases, leaving 8 bases not matched to a gene. The CDR3 reads CASSPGGTGYGYTF. The CDR3 region has the DNA TGTGCCAGCAGCCCAGGGGGGACTGGGTATGGCTACACCTTC.

The V gene is TRBV2, the J gene TRBJ1-1; no firm D call. The length of the CDR3 is 13 residues. The germline V gene encodes CDR1 SNHLY and CDR2 FYNNEI. The ends were cut back, 6 bases at V and 2 bases at J, with 10 bases in the middle. The CDR3 DNA is TGTGCCAGCAGCTCTCAGGCTAACACTGAAGCTTTCTTT. Protein product: CASSSQANTEAFF.

The chain recombines TRBV4-1 with TRBJ1-1, with D perhaps matching TRBD1 (6 bases). The CDR3 runs to 17 residues. Trimming took 1 base from V and 3 from J, leaving 18 bases between them. Germline V gene data show CDR1 as MGHRA and CDR2 as YSYEKL. CDR3 sequence: CASSQVREQGGDTEAFF. CDR3 bases: TGCGCCAGCAGCCAAGTCCGCGAACAGGGTGGGGACACTGAAGCTTTCTTT.

The J gene is TRBJ2-5, the V gene TRBV18, with D possibly matching TRBD1 (6 bases). Deletions cut 4 bases from V and 1 base from J, with 13 bases between. The CDR3 runs to 15 residues. CDR1 and CDR2 (germline): KGHSH, LQKENI. The CDR3 region is CASSLLTGPQETQYF. The CDR3, as DNA: TGTGCCAGCTCACTCTTGACAGGCCCCCAAGAGACCCAGTACTTC.

The V gene is TRBV6-1, the J gene TRBJ2-7; TRBD1 agrees at 8 bases. The V segment lost 4 bases and the J segment 3 bases; nucleotides outside the gene matches: 8. Germline assignment: CDR1 MNHNS and CDR2 SASEGT. The CDR3 totals 15 residues. CDR3 in amino acids: CASSASGTGIYEQYF. The CDR3 DNA sequence: TGTGCCAGCAGTGCTTCCGGGACAGGCATCTACGAGCAGTACTTC.

This clone has only one observation. The chain employs TRBV18 and TRBJ2-1, with D tentatively TRBD2 (6 bases). The CDR3 totals 18 residues. Germline CDR1 is KGHSH and CDR2 is LQKENI. V was pared by 4 bases and J by 8 bases, with 27 bases between. Here the CDR3 reads CASSQSRVRRAMWDEQFF. CDR3 coding DNA: TGTGCCAGCTCACAGTCCAGGGTAAGGAGGGCCATGTGGGATGAGCAGTTCTTC. Drawing the rest from reference TRBV18 and TRBJ2-1, the complete variable domain is NAGVMQNPRHLVRRRGQEARLRCSPMKGHSHVYWYRQLPEEGLKFMVYLQKENIIDESGMPKERFSAEFPKEGPSILRIQQVVRGDSAAYFCASSQSRVRRAMWDEQFFGPGTRLTVL.